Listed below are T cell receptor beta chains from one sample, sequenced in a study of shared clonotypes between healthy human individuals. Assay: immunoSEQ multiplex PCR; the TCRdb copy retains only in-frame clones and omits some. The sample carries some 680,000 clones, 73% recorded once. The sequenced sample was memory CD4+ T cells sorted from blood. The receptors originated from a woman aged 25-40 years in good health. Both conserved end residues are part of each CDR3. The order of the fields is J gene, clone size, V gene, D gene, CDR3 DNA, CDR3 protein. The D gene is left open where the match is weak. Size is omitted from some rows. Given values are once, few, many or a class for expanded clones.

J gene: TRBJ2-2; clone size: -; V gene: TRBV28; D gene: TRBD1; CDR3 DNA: TGTGCCAGCAGGCAGACAGGGGCGAGCGGGGAGCTGTTTTTT; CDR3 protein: CASRQTGASGELFF
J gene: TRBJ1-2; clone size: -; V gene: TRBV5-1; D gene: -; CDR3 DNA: TGCGCCAGCAGCCAAATGACAGTTAACTATGGCTACACCTTC; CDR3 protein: CASSQMTVNYGYTF
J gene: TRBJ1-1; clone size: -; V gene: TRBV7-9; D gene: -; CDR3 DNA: TGTGCCAGCAGCCCCTCCCGCGGGGGTGAAGAAGCTTTCTTT; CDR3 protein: CASSPSRGGEEAFF
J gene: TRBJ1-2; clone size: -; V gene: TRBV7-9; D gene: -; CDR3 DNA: TGTGCCAGCAGAGGGGACATCCACTATGGCTACACCTTC; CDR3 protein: CASRGDIHYGYTF
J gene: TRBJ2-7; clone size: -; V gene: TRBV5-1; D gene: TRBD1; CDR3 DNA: TGCGCCAGCAGCCAAAATCGGGACAGGTTCTACGAGCAGTACTTC; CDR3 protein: CASSQNRDRFYEQYF
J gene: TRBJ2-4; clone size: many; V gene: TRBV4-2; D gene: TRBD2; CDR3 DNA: TGTGCCAGCAGCCAAATAGCGGGAGAGGCCAAAAACATTCAGTACTTC; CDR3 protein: CASSQIAGEAKNIQYF
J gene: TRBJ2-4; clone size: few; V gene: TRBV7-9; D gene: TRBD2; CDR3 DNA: TGTGCCAGCAGCCCGGGACTAGCGGGAGGTACCAAAAACATTCAGTACTTC; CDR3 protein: CASSPGLAGGTKNIQYF
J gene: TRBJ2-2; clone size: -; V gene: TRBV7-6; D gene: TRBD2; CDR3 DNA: TGTGCCAGCAGCTTAGCGCTAGCGGGAGGGCCAGGGGAGCTGTTTTTT; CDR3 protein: CASSLALAGGPGELFF
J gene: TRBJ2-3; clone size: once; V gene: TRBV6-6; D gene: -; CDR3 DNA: TGTGCCAGCAGTTACGGCAGAGATACGCAGTATTTT; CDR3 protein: CASSYGRDTQYF
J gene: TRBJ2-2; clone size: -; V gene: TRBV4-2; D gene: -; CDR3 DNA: TGTGCCAGCAGCCAGGGACTTCCGAACACCGGGGAGCTGTTTTTT; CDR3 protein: CASSQGLPNTGELFF
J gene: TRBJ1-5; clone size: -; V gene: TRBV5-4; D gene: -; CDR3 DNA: TGTGCCAGCAGCCGGGGGCTTAGCAATCAGCCCCAGCATTTT; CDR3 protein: CASSRGLSNQPQHF
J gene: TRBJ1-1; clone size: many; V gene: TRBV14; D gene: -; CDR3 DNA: TGTGCCAGCAGCCAAGCTAGGGAATGGAACACTGAAGCTTTCTTT; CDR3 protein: CASSQAREWNTEAFF
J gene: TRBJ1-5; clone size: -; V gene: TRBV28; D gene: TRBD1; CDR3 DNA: TGTGCCAGCAGTTTACCCCAGGGGGCTCAGCCCCAGCATTTT; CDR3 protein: CASSLPQGAQPQHF
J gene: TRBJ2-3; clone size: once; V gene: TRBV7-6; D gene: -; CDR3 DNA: TGTGCCAGCAGCTTAGGAGGTCCCACAGATACGCAGTATTTT; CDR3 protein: CASSLGGPTDTQYF
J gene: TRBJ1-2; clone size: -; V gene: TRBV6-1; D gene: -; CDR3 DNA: TGTGCCAGCAGTGACGGTCAGTCAGTCTATGGCTACACCTTC; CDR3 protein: CASSDGQSVYGYTF
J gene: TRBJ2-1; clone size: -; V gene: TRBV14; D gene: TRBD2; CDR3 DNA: TGTGCCAGCAGCCAAGAGATTCTAGCGGACTACTACAATGAGCAGTTCTTC; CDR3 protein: CASSQEILADYYNEQFF
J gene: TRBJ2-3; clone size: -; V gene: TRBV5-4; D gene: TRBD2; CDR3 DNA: TGTGCCAGCAGCTTCTACGGACTAGCGGGAGTATCTGAAGATACGCAGTATTTT; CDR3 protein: CASSFYGLAGVSEDTQYF
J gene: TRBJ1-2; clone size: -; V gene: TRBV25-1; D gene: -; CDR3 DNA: TGTGCCAGCAGTGACTCAGGGCGACCTAACTATGGCTACACCTTC; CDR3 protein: CASSDSGRPNYGYTF
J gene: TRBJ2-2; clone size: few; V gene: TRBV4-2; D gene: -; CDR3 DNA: TGTGCCAGCAGCCCGAGAATCGGGGTCACCGGGGAGCTGTTTTTT; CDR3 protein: CASSPRIGVTGELFF
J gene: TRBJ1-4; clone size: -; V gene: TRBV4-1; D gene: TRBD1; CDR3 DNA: TGCGCCAGCAGCCCCGGACAGGGAGGAGGAACTAATGAAAAACTGTTTTTT; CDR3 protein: CASSPGQGGGTNEKLFF
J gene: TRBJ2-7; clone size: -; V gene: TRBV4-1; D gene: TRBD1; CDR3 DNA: TGCGCCAGCAGCCAAGAAAAACGACAGGGAGCCTACGAGCAGTACTTC; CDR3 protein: CASSQEKRQGAYEQYF
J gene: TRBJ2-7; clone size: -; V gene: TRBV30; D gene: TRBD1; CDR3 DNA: TGTGCCTGGAAACACCGACAGGGCCCCCGTCCCCGCGAGCAGTACTTC; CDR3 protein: CAWKHRQGPRPREQYF
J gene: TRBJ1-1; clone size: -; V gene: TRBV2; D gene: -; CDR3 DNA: TGTGCCAGCAGTGATCCAGGGAACACTGAAGCTTTCTTT; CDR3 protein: CASSDPGNTEAFF
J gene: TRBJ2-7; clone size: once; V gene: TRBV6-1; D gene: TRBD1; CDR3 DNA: TGTGCCAGCGACCCCGGGACAGGGTACTACGAGCAGTACTTC; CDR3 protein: CASDPGTGYYEQYF
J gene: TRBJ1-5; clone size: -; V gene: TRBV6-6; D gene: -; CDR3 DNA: TGTGCCAGCAGTTCGAAGGGTCCTTATAGCAATCAGCCCCAGCATTTT; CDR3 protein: CASSSKGPYSNQPQHF
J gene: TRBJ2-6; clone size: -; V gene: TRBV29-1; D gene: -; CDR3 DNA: TGCAGCGTTGAGTCGAATTCTGGGGCCAACGTCCTGACTTTC; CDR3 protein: CSVESNSGANVLTF
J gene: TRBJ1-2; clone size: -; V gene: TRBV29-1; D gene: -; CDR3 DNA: TGCAGCGTTGAATTAGGGGGGCGCTTGGATGGCTACACCTTC; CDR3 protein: CSVELGGRLDGYTF
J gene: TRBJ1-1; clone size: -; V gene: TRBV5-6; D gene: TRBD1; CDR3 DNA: TGTGCCAGCAGCTCGTCCGGGACAGGGGGCTGGTTCACTGAAGCTTTCTTT; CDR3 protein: CASSSSGTGGWFTEAFF
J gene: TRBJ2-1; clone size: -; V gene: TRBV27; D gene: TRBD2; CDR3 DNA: TGTGCCAGCAGTTTCGGACTAGTATTGCATGAGCAGTTCTTC; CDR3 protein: CASSFGLVLHEQFF
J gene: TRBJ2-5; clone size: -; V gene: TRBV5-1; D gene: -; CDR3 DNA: TGCGCCAGCAGCCCAGGGTCGTTAGAGACCCAGTACTTC; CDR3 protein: CASSPGSLETQYF
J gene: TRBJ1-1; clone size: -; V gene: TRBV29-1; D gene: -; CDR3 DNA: TGCAGCGTTGAAGTCACTGAAGCTTTCTTT; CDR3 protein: CSVEVTEAFF
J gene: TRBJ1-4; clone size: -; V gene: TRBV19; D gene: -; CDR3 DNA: TGTGCCAGTAGTAGGGCAGAAAATGAAAAACTGTTTTTT; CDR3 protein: CASSRAENEKLFF
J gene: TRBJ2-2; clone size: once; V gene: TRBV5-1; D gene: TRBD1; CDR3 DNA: TGCGCCAGCAGCTTTAACAGGGGTACAAACACCGGGGAGCTGTTTTTT; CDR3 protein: CASSFNRGTNTGELFF
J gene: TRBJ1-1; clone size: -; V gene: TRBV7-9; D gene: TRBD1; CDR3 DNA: TGTGCCAGCAGCTTAATCCCCTTGACAGGGCGGACTGAAGCTTTCTTT; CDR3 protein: CASSLIPLTGRTEAFF
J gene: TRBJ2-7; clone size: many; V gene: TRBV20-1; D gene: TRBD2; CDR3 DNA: TGCAGCGGAGCGGGAGGGTACGAGCAGTACTTC; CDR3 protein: CSGAGGYEQYF
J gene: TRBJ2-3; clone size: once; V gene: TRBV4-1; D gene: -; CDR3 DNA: TGCGCCAGCAGCCAAGATGTGTACACAGATACGCAGTATTTT; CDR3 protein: CASSQDVYTDTQYF
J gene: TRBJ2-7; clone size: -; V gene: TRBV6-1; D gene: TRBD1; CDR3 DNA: TGTGCCAGCAGAGCTGGGACAGCTTTCTACGAGCAGTACTTC; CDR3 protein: CASRAGTAFYEQYF
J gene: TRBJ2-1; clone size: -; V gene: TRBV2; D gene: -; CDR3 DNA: TGTGCCAGCAGTGAAAGAAGTGGGGTCGGGTTTCGGGAGCAGTTCTTC; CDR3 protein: CASSERSGVGFREQFF
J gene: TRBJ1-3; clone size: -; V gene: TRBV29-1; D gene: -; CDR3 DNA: TGCAGCGGGACTGCTGGAAACACCATATATTTT; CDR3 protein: CSGTAGNTIYF
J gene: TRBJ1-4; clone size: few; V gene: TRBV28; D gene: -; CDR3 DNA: TGTGCCAGCAGTTTTGGCAGGGGTCTATCTAATGAAAAACTGTTTTTT; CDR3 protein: CASSFGRGLSNEKLFF
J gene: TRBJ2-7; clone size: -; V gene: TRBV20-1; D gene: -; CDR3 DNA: TGCAGTGTGTCGGACGAGCAGTACTTC; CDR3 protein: CSVSDEQYF
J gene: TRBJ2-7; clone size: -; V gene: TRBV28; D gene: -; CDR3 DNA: TGTGCCAGCAGTTCGCAGCGGGAGCAGTACTTC; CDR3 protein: CASSSQREQYF
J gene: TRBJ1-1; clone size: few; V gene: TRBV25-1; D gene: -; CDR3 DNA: TGTGCCAGCAGTAAGTTCAGTGAAGCTTTCTTT; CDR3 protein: CASSKFSEAFF
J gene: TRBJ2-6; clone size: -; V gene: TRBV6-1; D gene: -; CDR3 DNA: TGTGCCAGCAGTGAAGTCTTTAGGGAACTTCGATGGGGATCTGGGGCCAACGTCCTGACTTTC; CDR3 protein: CASSEVFRELRWGSGANVLTF
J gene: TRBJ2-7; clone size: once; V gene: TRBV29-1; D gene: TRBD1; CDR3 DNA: TGCAGCGTGCGGACAGGGGTTGAAGAGCAGTACTTC; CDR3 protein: CSVRTGVEEQYF
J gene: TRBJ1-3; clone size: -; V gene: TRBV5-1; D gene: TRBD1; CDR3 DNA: TGCGCCAGCAGCCCGGCCGGGACAGGGGTAACTGGAAACACCATATATTTT; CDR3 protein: CASSPAGTGVTGNTIYF
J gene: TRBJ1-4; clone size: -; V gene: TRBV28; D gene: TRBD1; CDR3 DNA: TGTGCCAGCAGGACGGGACAGGGAGGTTACGAAAAACTGTTTTTT; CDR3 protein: CASRTGQGGYEKLFF
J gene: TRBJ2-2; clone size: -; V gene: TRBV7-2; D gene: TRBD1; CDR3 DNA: TGTGCCAGCAGCGGACAGGGTCACACCGGGGAGCTGTTTTTT; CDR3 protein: CASSGQGHTGELFF
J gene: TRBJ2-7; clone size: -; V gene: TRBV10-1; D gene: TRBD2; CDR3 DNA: TGCGCCAGCAGTTTAGCGGGAGGTTCCGAGCAGTACTTC; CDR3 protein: CASSLAGGSEQYF
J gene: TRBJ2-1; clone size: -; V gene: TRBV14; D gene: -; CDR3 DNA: TGTGCCAGCAGCCAAGATTGGAGACTAGACTACAATGAGCAGTTCTTC; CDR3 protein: CASSQDWRLDYNEQFF
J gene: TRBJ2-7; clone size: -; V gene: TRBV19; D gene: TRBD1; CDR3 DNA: TGTGCCAGTAGTCACCGACAGGGTCCCCAGTACTTC; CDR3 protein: CASSHRQGPQYF
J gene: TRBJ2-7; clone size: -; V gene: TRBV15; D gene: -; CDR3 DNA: TGTGCCACCAGCAGAGATCGCCCCATAACCTACGAGCAGTACTTC; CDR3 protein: CATSRDRPITYEQYF
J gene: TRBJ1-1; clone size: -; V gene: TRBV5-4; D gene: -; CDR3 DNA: TGTGCCAGCAGCTTGGGAGGGGGACACATGAACACTGAAGCTTTCTTT; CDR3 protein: CASSLGGGHMNTEAFF